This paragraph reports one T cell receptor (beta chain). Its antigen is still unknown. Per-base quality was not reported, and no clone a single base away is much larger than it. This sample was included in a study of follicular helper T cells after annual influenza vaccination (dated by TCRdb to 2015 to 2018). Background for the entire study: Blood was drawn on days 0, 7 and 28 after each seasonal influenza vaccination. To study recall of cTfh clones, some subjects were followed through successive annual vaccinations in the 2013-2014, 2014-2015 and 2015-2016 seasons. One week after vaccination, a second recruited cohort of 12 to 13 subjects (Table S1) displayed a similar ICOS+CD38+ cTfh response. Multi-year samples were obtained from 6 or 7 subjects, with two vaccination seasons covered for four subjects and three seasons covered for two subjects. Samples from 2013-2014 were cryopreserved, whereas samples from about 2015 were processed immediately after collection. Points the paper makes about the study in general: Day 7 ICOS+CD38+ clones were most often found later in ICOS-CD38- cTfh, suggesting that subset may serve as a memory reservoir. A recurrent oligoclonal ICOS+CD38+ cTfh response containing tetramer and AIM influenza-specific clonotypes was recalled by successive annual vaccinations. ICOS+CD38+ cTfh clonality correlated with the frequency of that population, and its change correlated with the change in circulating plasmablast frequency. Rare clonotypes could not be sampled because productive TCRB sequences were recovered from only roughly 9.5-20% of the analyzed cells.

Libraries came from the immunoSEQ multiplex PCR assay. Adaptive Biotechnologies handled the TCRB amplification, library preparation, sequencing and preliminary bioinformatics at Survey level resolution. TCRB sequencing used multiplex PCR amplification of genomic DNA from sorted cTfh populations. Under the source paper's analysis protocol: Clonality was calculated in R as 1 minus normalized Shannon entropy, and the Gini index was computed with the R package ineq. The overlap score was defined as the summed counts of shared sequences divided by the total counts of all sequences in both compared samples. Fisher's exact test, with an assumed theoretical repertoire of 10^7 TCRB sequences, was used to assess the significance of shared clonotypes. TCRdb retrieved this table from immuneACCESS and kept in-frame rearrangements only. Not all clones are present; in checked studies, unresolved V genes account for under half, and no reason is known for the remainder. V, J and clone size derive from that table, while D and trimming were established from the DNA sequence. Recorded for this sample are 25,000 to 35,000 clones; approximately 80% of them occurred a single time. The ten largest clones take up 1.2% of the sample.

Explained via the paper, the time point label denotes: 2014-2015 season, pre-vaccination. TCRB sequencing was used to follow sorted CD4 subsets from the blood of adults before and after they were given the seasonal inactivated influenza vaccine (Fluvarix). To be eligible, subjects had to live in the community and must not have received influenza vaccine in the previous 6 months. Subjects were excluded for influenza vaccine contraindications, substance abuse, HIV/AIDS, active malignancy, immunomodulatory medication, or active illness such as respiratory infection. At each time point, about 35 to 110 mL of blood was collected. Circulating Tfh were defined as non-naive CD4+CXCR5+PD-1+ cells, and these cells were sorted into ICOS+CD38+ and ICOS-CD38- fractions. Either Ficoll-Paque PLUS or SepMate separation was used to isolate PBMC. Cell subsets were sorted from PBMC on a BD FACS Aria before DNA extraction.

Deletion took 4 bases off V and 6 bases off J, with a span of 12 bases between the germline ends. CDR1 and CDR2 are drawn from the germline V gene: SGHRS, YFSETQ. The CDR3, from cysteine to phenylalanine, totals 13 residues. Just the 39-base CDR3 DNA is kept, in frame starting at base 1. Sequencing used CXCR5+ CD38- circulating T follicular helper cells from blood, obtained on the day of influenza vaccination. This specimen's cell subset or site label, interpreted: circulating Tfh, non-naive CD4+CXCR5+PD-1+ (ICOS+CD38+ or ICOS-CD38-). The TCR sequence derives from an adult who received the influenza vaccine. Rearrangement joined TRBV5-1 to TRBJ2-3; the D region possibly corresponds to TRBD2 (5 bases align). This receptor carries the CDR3 CASSPVGDDTQYF. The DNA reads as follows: TGCGCCAGCAGCCCGGTCGGGGATGATACGCAGTATTTT.